The 29 T cell receptor beta chains reported below all come from one sample, sequenced in a study of radiation and T cells in renal cell carcinoma. Some clones are missing from TCRdb's copy, which holds only in-frame ones; the method was immunoSEQ multiplex PCR. The sample holds 100,000 to 150,000 clones; around 81% are singletons and the top ten take 4.5% to 7%. Time point: blood 2 weeks post-SBRT. Treatment in this sample: 15 Gy SBRT to primary tumor, nephrectomy 4 weeks later. The sample here was blood, taken from a patient whose treatment included radiotherapy and nephrectomy. The receptors derive from a man in his fifties with renal cell carcinoma.

The chain has TRBV7-9 and TRBJ2-1, with 12 bases identical to TRBD2. The CDR3 spans 18 residues. CDR1 is SEHNR and CDR2 is FQNEAQ in the germline V gene (reference sequence). V was clipped by 3 bases and J by 0 bases; unmatched bases: 6. Written as DNA, the CDR3 is TGTGCCAGCAGCTTTACTAGCGGGGGGCCCAACTCCTACAATGAGCAGTTCTTC. Its translation: CASSFTSGGPNSYNEQFF.

In nucleotides, the CDR3 is TGTGCCAGCATTAGGGGGGACGCAGATACGCAGTATTTT. Translation gives CASIRGDADTQYF. The V and J genes are TRBV7-9 and TRBJ2-3; D possibly matches TRBD1 or TRBD2 (6 bases each). This CDR3 is built from 13 residues. Germline CDR1 is SEHNR and CDR2 is FQNEAQ (reference sequence). The ends were cut back, 7 bases at V and 4 bases at J, with 12 bases in the middle.

This clone appeared once. The CDR3 nucleotides read TGTGCCAGCGGGACGGATTACAATGAGCAGTTCTTC. It specifies CASGTDYNEQFF. V gene TRBV7-8 combines with J gene TRBJ2-1, with D perhaps TRBD1 or TRBD2 (5 bases each). The germline V gene has CDR1 SGHVS and CDR2 FQNEAQ. Trimming shortened V by 8 bases and J by 4 bases, and 9 bases separated the two germline ends. This CDR3 is 12 amino acids long.

The rearrangement links TRBV2 to TRBJ2-3, with 7 bases identical to TRBD2. After removal of 11 bases from V and 5 bases from J, the junction contained 16 bases not matched to a gene. Germline V gene sequence: CDR1 SNHLY, CDR2 FYNNEI. CDR3 length: 15 residues. The CDR3 nucleotides read TGTGCCGCTAGTAATATCGGGGGGAGTCAAGATACGCAGTATTTT. It yields the protein CAASNIGGSQDTQYF.

The rearrangement joins TRBV7-9 to TRBJ2-2; D not certain. CDR1 and CDR2 from the germline V gene are SEHNR and FQNEAQ (reference sequence). This CDR3 contains 15 residues. V shed 5 bases and J shed 9 bases, with 19 bases lying between them. This chain's CDR3 is CASSNGQLRRRELFF. CDR3 nucleotide sequence: TGTGCCAGCAGCAACGGGCAGCTGCGGCGGCGGGAGCTGTTTTTT.

Points on this clone: The junction shows a germline mismatch at one end, possibly a read error. This chain links TRBV7-7 with TRBJ1-4, with 7 positions matching TRBD1. The CDR3 covers 18 residues. Germline loops: CDR1 SSHAT, CDR2 FNYEAQ (reference sequence). The CDR3 loop is CASTRHRVTGVSNEKLFF. CDR3 coding DNA: TGTGCTAGCACCCGTCATCGGGTAACAGGGGTATCCAATGAAAAACTGTTTTTT.

This chain connects TRBV27 to TRBJ2-7, with a possible D match to TRBD2 (6 bases). V gave up 3 bases and J gave up 2 bases, with 14 bases separating them. Germline values: CDR1 MNHEY, CDR2 SMNVEV (reference sequence). This CDR3 comprises 15 residues. CDR3 bases: TGTGCCAGCAGTTTGCGGTTTAGCGGCCCCTACGAGCAGTACTTC. This gives the protein CASSLRFSGPYEQYF.

The chain employs TRBV7-6 and TRBJ2-5; D is perhaps TRBD2 (5 bases). V lost 5 bases and J 5 bases, leaving 15 bases between the germline ends. The CDR3 consists of 14 residues. Per the germline V gene, CDR1 is SGHVS and CDR2 is FNYEAQ. CDR3 region: CASSPRTRVETQYF. The CDR3 DNA sequence: TGTGCCAGCAGCCCCCGAACTAGGGTGGAGACCCAGTACTTC.

V and J are TRBV4-1 and TRBJ2-2; D is uncertain. The CDR3 runs 14 residues. The germline gives CDR1 MGHRA, CDR2 YSYEKL. The V gene lost 1 base and the J gene lost 7 bases, with 10 bases spanning the gap. The CDR3 loop is CASSQGQVDGELFF. The CDR3, as DNA: TGCGCCAGCAGCCAAGGTCAGGTGGACGGGGAGCTGTTTTTT.

This clone was seen more than once but under ten times. The chain couples TRBV2 to TRBJ1-1; D remains unclear. The CDR3 runs to 13 residues. Germline V gene lookup returns CDR1 SNHLY and CDR2 FYNNEI. The V end was cut by 7 bases, the J end by 0 bases, with 9 bases between. The CDR3 nucleotides read TGTGCCAGCATTGGGAGGCTGAACACTGAAGCTTTCTTT. This sequence encodes CASIGRLNTEAFF.

The rearrangement uses TRBV5-6 and TRBJ1-2; 9 nucleotides match TRBD1. The CDR3 runs 15 residues. Germline V lookup: CDR1 SGHDT, CDR2 YYEEEE. V trimming: 3 bases; J trimming: 4 bases; junction bases outside the gene matches: 7. The CDR3 protein is CASSSYSTGGYGYTF. CDR3 sequence (DNA): TGTGCCAGCAGCTCCTACTCGACAGGGGGCTATGGCTACACCTTC.

This chain's CDR3 is CASSLMPPGTSGNYEQYF. In DNA, the CDR3 is TGTGCCAGCAGCTTAATGCCCCCCGGGACTAGCGGGAACTACGAGCAGTACTTC. The chain couples TRBV7-8 to TRBJ2-7; TRBD2 matches 13 bases. The CDR3 sequence is 18 residues long. With 2 bases clipped from V and 3 bases from J, the junction kept 10 bases outside the gene matches. Germline V CDR1 and CDR2: SGHVS, FQNEAQ.

In DNA form, the CDR3 reads TGTGCCAGCAGCTTTCTTCGACAGGGGACAGCTAACTATGGCTACACCTTC. It is translated as CASSFLRQGTANYGYTF. The chain has TRBV5-8 and TRBJ1-2; 8 bases are a match to TRBD1. The germline CDR1 and CDR2 sequences are SGHTS and YDEGEE. The J segment lost 0 bases and the V segment lost 2 bases, leaving 9 bases of the junction unmatched. This CDR3 is built from 17 residues.

The chain has TRBV9 and TRBJ2-7; possible D gene TRBD2, 5 bases. CDR1 is SGDLS, CDR2 YYNGEE, per germline. CDR3 length: 15 amino acids. Trimming shortened V by 0 bases and J by 2 bases, and 12 bases separated the two germline ends. CDR3 DNA sequence: TGTGCCAGCAGCGTAGAAGGAGGCTTAACCTACGAGCAGTACTTC. Amino acids: CASSVEGGLTYEQYF.

This chain uses TRBV19 with TRBJ1-3; D gene uncertain. V dropped 5 bases and J dropped 0 bases, with 8 bases sitting between them. The CDR3 length is 14 residues. In germline, CDR1 is LNHDA, CDR2 SQIVND (reference sequence). CDR3 sequence (DNA): TGTGCCAGTAGTCGGCTCTTCTCTGGAAACACCATATATTTT. Translating gives CASSRLFSGNTIYF.

This chain connects TRBV7-8 to TRBJ1-4; D unclear. The CDR3 sequence is 13 residues long. V was trimmed by 5 bases and J by 3 bases, leaving 7 bases between them. CDR1 is SGHVS, CDR2 FQNEAQ, per germline. DNA of the CDR3: TGTGCCAGCAGCCCCCGCGCTAATGAAAAACTGTTTTTT. This encodes CASSPRANEKLFF.

This chain connects TRBV19 to TRBJ1-5; 10 positions match TRBD1. Germline V gives CDR1 LNHDA, CDR2 SQIVND (reference sequence). The CDR3 is made up of 15 amino acids. V dropped 5 bases and J dropped 5; count of bases not matched to a gene: 6. The CDR3 region has the DNA TGTGCCAGTAGTCAACCCGGGACAGGGGATCAGCCCCAGCATTTT. Amino acids: CASSQPGTGDQPQHF.

The chain uses TRBV7-2 and TRBJ1-2; 7 nucleotides line up with TRBD1. Germline loops: CDR1 SGHTA, CDR2 FQGNSA. J gave up 6 bases and V 5 bases, and 12 bases lay outside the gene matches. This CDR3 contains 15 residues. CDR3: CASSPQTGRKDGYTF. The DNA of the CDR3 is TGTGCCAGCAGCCCGCAGACAGGGAGGAAGGATGGCTACACCTTC.

This chain joins TRBV19 and TRBJ1-3; the D is unclear. CDR1 and CDR2 from the germline V gene are LNHDA and SQIVND (reference sequence). This CDR3 contains 15 residues. V gave up 4 bases and J gave up 0 bases, with 10 bases separating them. CDR3 amino acids: CASSTLPSSGNTIYF. The DNA for the CDR3 is TGTGCCAGTAGTACTCTGCCGTCCTCTGGAAACACCATATATTTT.

The chain recombines TRBV7-2 with TRBJ1-1, with TRBD1 matching over 11 bases. The germline CDR1 and CDR2 sequences are SGHTA and FQGNSA. The trim removed 5 bases at V and 2 bases at J, leaving 7 bases unmatched. This CDR3 spans 16 amino acids. CDR3 residues: CASSRTGGMYNTEAFF. The CDR3 DNA follows: TGTGCCAGCAGCCGGACAGGGGGCATGTATAACACTGAAGCTTTCTTT.

This clone was observed a single time. The chain links TRBV6-5 to TRBJ1-2; TRBD1 might be the D (6 bases). V lost 2 bases, J lost 6 bases, and 10 bases lay in between. The CDR3 runs 13 residues. Germline V gene data show CDR1 as MNHEY and CDR2 as SVGAGI. CDR3 sequence: CASSYGTFHGYTF. The CDR3 DNA reads TGTGCCAGCAGTTACGGGACATTCCATGGCTACACCTTC.

Here the CDR3 DNA reads TGCGCCAGCAGCCAAGCAGCTGCCCAGTTGAACACTGAAGCTTTCTTT. Translating gives CASSQAAAQLNTEAFF. This chain joins TRBV4-1 and TRBJ1-1; D is unclear. This CDR3 contains 16 residues. V gave up 1 base and J gave up 0 bases, with 12 bases separating them. In germline, CDR1 is MGHRA, CDR2 YSYEKL.

The chain is built from TRBV27 and TRBJ2-7; tentatively, D is TRBD1 (6 bases). Germline-derived CDR1 and CDR2 are MNHEY and SMNVEV (reference sequence). CDR3 length equals 13 residues. Trimming cost V 7 bases and J 0 bases, with 10 bases left between them. The CDR3 DNA follows: TGTGCCAGCATCAAACAGGGCTCCTACGAGCAGTACTTC. Its translation is CASIKQGSYEQYF.

As concerns this clone: Other DNA sequences in the sample encode the same CDR3. V usage is TRBV28 and J usage is TRBJ1-2; D is uncertain. Trimming removed 5 bases at V and 4 bases at J, with 5 bases between. Germline CDR1 and CDR2: MDHEN and SYDVKM. There are 11 residues in the CDR3. DNA for the CDR3: TGTGCCAGCAGTAGCATCTATGGCTACACCTTC. Amino acid sequence: CASSSIYGYTF.

On this clone itself: This sample also contains other DNA sequences that code for the same CDR3. J is TRBJ1-3 and V is TRBV9; D gene ambiguous. This CDR3 is 15 amino acids long. Germline V gives CDR1 SGDLS, CDR2 YYNGEE. Trimming removed 2 bases from V and 0 bases from J, with 9 bases in between. CDR3 nucleotides: TGTGCCAGCAGCGTCCGGGCCAACTCTGGAAACACCATATATTTT. Translation gives CASSVRANSGNTIYF.

This chain connects TRBV5-1 to TRBJ2-2; the match to TRBD2 covers 8 bases. Germline V lookup: CDR1 SGHRS, CDR2 YFSETQ. The CDR3 loop spans 16 amino acids. V lost 0 bases to trimming and J lost 6 bases; unmatched junction nucleotides: 7. CDR3 sequence reads: CASSLAFGTRAGELFF. The CDR3 bases are TGCGCCAGCAGCTTGGCCTTTGGGACTAGGGCCGGGGAGCTGTTTTTT.

The V and J genes are TRBV4-2 and TRBJ2-1, with TRBD2 matching over 10 bases. CDR1 is LGHNA, CDR2 YNFKEQ, per germline. The CDR3 has 16 amino acids. The ends lost 2 bases at V and 5 bases at J; junction bases unmatched: 6. CDR3 residues: CASSQTPGLAHNEQFF. The CDR3 DNA reads as TGTGCCAGCAGCCAAACTCCGGGACTAGCGCACAATGAGCAGTTCTTC.

This rearrangement joins TRBV9 to TRBJ2-5, with 11 bases that match TRBD2. Germline CDR1 reads SGDLS; CDR2 reads YYNGEE. The CDR3 spans 15 residues. J gave up 3 bases and V 3 bases, and 4 bases lay outside the gene matches. The CDR3 DNA is TGTGCCAGCAGCGCGCTACTAGCGGGAGAAGAGACCCAGTACTTC. As protein: CASSALLAGEETQYF.

This clone was seen only once. V usage is TRBV18 and J usage is TRBJ2-7; the D gene is possibly TRBD2 (6 bases). Trimming took 6 bases from V and 0 from J, leaving 15 bases between them. CDR1 KGHSH and CDR2 LQKENI come from the germline V gene. CDR3 length equals 15 residues. The CDR3 spells CASSSTRANSYEQYF. The CDR3 nucleotides read TGTGCCAGCTCCTCGACTAGGGCCAACTCCTACGAGCAGTACTTC.